This T cell receptor (beta chain) was identified during a study of T-cell reconstitution after alpha-beta-depleted transplantation in children (dated by TCRdb to between 2015 and 2016). With regard to the full study: Using TCR repertoire profiling, the study followed T-cell immune reconstitution in a quantitative way in children after TCRalphabeta/CD19-depleted allogeneic hematopoietic cell transplantation.

The CDR3, cysteine through phenylalanine, is 10 amino acids long. The kept DNA is CDR3 alone, 30 bases in frame from the first base. Trimming accounts for 6 bases at V and 6 bases at J, while the number of junction bases matched to no gene is 1. The germline V gene specifies SQVTM as CDR1 and ANQGSEA as CDR2. The library was produced with PCR. Sequencer: Illumina HiSeq 2500. To normalize quantification of the TCRbeta repertoire, the TCR libraries were built with molecular barcoding that relied on unique molecular identifiers. TCRdb reprocessed the public reads (quality trimming at Q25 with fastp, clone calling with MiXCR) and kept in-frame beta chains. When rows share a CDR3 protein, they turn into one entry using the most common DNA and genes. This sample holds some 600,000 distinct CDR3 sequences; roughly 15% were observed only once. The ten biggest clones cover around 0.96% of the sample. Many counts were recorded for this clonotype. Its antigen target is currently unknown. No much larger clone is present one base from it, and per-base qualities are unavailable.

This clonotype was obtained from a human donor who donated a stem cell graft to a child with acute myeloid leukemia. The V and J genes are TRBV29-1 and TRBJ1-2, with TRBD1 identical over 7 junction bases. Sequenced material: PBMCs from the stem cell graft donor, taken from the stem cell graft. The nucleotide sequence is given as TGCAGCGTAGACAGGGATGGCTACACCTTC. Its protein is CSVDRDGYTF.